One sample yielded the 21 T cell receptor beta chains listed below, sequenced in a study of shared clonotypes between healthy human individuals. Naive CD8 cells comprised CD45RO-negative, CCR7-positively selected cells, excluding terminally differentiated effector memory CD45RA+ cells. The repertoire was sequenced with immunoSEQ multiplex PCR; TCRdb's copy has only in-frame clones and lacks some. The sample shows roughly 590,000 clones, roughly 96% of them seen only once. Sequencing used naive CD8+ T cells sorted from blood. Every receptor here comes from a woman aged 25 to 45 in good health.

The chain joins TRBV4-2 to TRBJ1-3, with D uncertain. Germline loops: CDR1 LGHNA, CDR2 YNFKEQ. The CDR3 totals 16 residues. The V end was cut by 0 bases, the J end by 0 bases, with 9 bases between. Here the CDR3 reads CASSQEQTNSGNTIYF. CDR3 nucleotide sequence: TGTGCCAGCAGCCAAGAACAGACAAACTCTGGAAACACCATATATTTT.

This clone came up once. This chain uses TRBV5-8 with TRBJ2-5; maybe TRBD2 (5 bases). V shed 0 bases and J shed 5 bases, with 20 bases lying between them. The CDR3 contains 17 residues. Germline assignment: CDR1 SGHTS and CDR2 YDEGEE. Here the CDR3 DNA reads TGTGCCAGCAGCTTGGTCCTCCCGAACCCCCGCGGGGAGACCCAGTACTTC. This encodes CASSLVLPNPRGETQYF.

This chain's CDR3 is CASSWSGGPEAFF. The CDR3, as DNA: TGTGCCAGCAGCTGGAGTGGGGGACCTGAAGCTTTCTTT. The J gene is TRBJ1-1, the V gene TRBV11-2; D is perhaps TRBD1 (5 bases). CDR1 is SGHAT, CDR2 FQNNGV, per germline. Trimming took 4 bases from V and 6 from J, leaving 12 bases between them. There are 13 residues in the CDR3.

The V gene is TRBV28, the J gene TRBJ2-7; D is unresolved. Germline-derived CDR1 and CDR2 are MDHEN and SYDVKM. This CDR3 region has 13 residues. V dropped 2 bases and J dropped 3 bases, with 8 bases sitting between them. CDR3 sequence: CASSLALNYEQYF. The CDR3 nucleotides read TGTGCCAGCAGTTTAGCCTTAAACTACGAGCAGTACTTC.

In nucleotides, the CDR3 is TGTGCCAGCATCTCCCCCGGCGACTACAATGAGCAGTTCTTC. Protein product: CASISPGDYNEQFF. V and J are TRBV7-9 and TRBJ2-1; D is unclear. The CDR3 spans 14 residues. Trimming removed 7 bases from V and 3 bases from J, with 13 bases in between. The germline CDR1 and CDR2 sequences are SEHNR and FQNEAQ (reference sequence).

V is TRBV6-1 and J is TRBJ2-7, with TRBD2 as a possible D gene (5 bases). Germline V gene data show CDR1 as MNHNS and CDR2 as SASEGT. The CDR3 runs 12 residues. The V end was cut by 10 bases, the J end by 2 bases, with 12 bases between. The CDR3 DNA sequence: TGTGCCATCGGAGAGGGTACCTACGAGCAGTACTTC. Encoded protein: CAIGEGTYEQYF.

The rearrangement joins TRBV28 to TRBJ2-5; 11 nucleotides match TRBD2. The tail of the sequence fits TRBJ2-7 better, so the J call may be wrong. The CDR3 contains 15 residues. CDR1 and CDR2 from the germline V gene are MDHEN and SYDVKM. This chain's CDR3 is CASRGLAEGVYEQYF. The CDR3, as DNA: TGTGCCAGCAGGGGACTAGCGGAGGGGGTCTACGAGCAGTACTTC.

The V and J genes are TRBV5-1 and TRBJ2-2, with 9 positions matching TRBD2. V was pared by 7 bases and J by 6 bases, with 22 bases of the junction left unmatched. The CDR3 runs 19 residues. The germline V gene encodes CDR1 SGHRS and CDR2 YFSETQ. CDR3 nucleotide sequence: TGCGCCAGCTCCTTGGTGGTAGCGGGAGCCCAAAGCCAAGCCGGGGAGCTGTTTTTT. This sequence encodes CASSLVVAGAQSQAGELFF.

The CDR3 DNA reads as TGTGCCAGCAGTATCCGGGCCCTGGCCGCGCCCCAGCATTTT. Translating gives CASSIRALAAPQHF. The rearrangement joins TRBV28 to TRBJ1-5; D unclear. Trimming removed 5 bases from V and 9 bases from J, with 17 bases in between. CDR3 length equals 14 residues. The germline gives CDR1 MDHEN, CDR2 SYDVKM.

The genes are TRBV2 and TRBJ2-3; 9 positions match TRBD2. The CDR3 loop spans 15 amino acids. The trim removed 9 bases at V and 4 bases at J, leaving 11 bases unmatched. CDR1 and CDR2 from the germline V gene are SNHLY and FYNNEI. CDR3 nucleotides: TGTGCCAGGGGTAGCGGGAGTTTCCGGCCAGATACGCAGTATTTT. Encoded protein: CARGSGSFRPDTQYF.

On this clone itself: This sample also contains other DNA sequences that code for the same CDR3. The V call is TRBV27, the J call TRBJ2-7; no reliable D call. The V and J ends lost 4 bases and 3 bases respectively, with 4 bases between them. The CDR3 is 11 residues long. Germline assignment: CDR1 MNHEY and CDR2 SMNVEV (reference sequence). The CDR3 bases are TGTGCCAGCAGTTCCGTCTACGAGCAGTACTTC. It translates to CASSSVYEQYF.

The rearrangement joins TRBV4-1 to TRBJ2-3; possible D gene TRBD2, 6 bases. The V end was cut by 4 bases, the J end by 0 bases, with 14 bases between. Germline assignment: CDR1 MGHRA and CDR2 YSYEKL. The CDR3 contains 16 residues. This CDR3 is CASSPHAGTSTDTQYF. As DNA, the CDR3 is TGCGCCAGCAGCCCCCATGCCGGGACTAGCACAGATACGCAGTATTTT.

The CDR3 DNA follows: TGTGCCAGCATCCCGATCGGGGAGGGTCCTCTTGATGAGCAGTTCTTC. Amino acids: CASIPIGEGPLDEQFF. This chain links TRBV2 with TRBJ2-1; 7 positions agree with TRBD2. This CDR3 has 16 amino acids. Per the germline V gene, CDR1 is SNHLY and CDR2 is FYNNEI. Losses at the gene ends were 7 bases for V and 8 bases for J; bases not matched to a gene: 17.

This clone was recorded only once. The chain recombines TRBV18 with TRBJ1-1, with D possibly TRBD1 on 5 matching bases. The ends were cut back, 9 bases at V and 7 bases at J, with 15 bases in the middle. The CDR3 totals 12 residues. The germline V gene encodes CDR1 KGHSH and CDR2 LQKENI. The CDR3 DNA reads TGTGCCAGTACGGACCAGGGTGGTGAAGCTTTCTTT. Translating it yields CASTDQGGEAFF.

This clone was seen a few times. Additional DNA sequences in this sample encode the identical CDR3. The chain carries TRBV27 and TRBJ1-2, with TRBD1 identical over 9 bases. Per germline, CDR1 MNHEY and CDR2 SMNVEV (reference sequence). The V gene end was trimmed by 6 bases and the J gene end by 4 bases; junction bases not matched to a gene: 0. The CDR3 length is 12 residues. CDR3 nucleotide sequence: TGTGCCAGCAGGACAGGGGGCTATGGCTACACCTTC. Protein: CASRTGGYGYTF.

This sequence joins TRBV9 and TRBJ2-7; D remains ambiguous. This CDR3 is 12 amino acids long. The V gene's germline CDR1 is SGDLS and CDR2 YYNGEE. Between the trimmed V and J ends, which lost 3 bases and 6 bases, there was a span of 10 bases. In nucleotides, the CDR3 is TGTGCCAGCAGCGCATCGGGTAGCGAGCAGTACTTC. It specifies CASSASGSEQYF.

The rearrangement links TRBV7-9 to TRBJ2-1; TRBD2 aligns across 9 bases. Trimming took 3 bases from V and 7 from J; bases not matched to a gene: 7. Germline V CDR1 and CDR2: SEHNR, FQNEAQ (reference sequence). The CDR3 spans 15 residues. The DNA for the CDR3 is TGTGCCAGCAGCTTGAGTAGCGGGAGAGGTAATGAGCAGTTCTTC. The encoded protein is CASSLSSGRGNEQFF.

This clone was seen more than once but under ten times. V is TRBV7-9 and J is TRBJ1-1; D is uncertain. Germline V gives CDR1 SEHNR, CDR2 FQNEAQ (reference sequence). The V end lost 1 base, the J end lost 7 bases, and 7 bases lay between the germline ends. The CDR3 totals 12 residues. The CDR3 DNA sequence: TGTGCCAGCAGCTTAGAGTCTTATGAAGCTTTCTTT. Protein: CASSLESYEAFF.

The chain uses TRBV6-6 and TRBJ1-1; D uncertain. CDR1 and CDR2 from the germline V gene are MNHNY and SVGAGI (reference sequence). This CDR3 is 16 amino acids long. With 2 bases removed from V and 1 base from J, the gap between germline ends came to 14 bases. This CDR3 is CASSYNDFQGNTEAFF. CDR3 nucleotides: TGTGCCAGCAGTTACAATGACTTCCAAGGGAACACTGAAGCTTTCTTT.

The CDR3 nucleotides are TGTGCCAGCAGTTTTGGGGCCGGGGAGTATGGCTACACCTTC. The encoded protein is CASSFGAGEYGYTF. The J gene is TRBJ1-2, the V gene TRBV27; weak D call: TRBD1 (5 bases). CDR3 size: 14 residues. Germline CDR1 is MNHEY and CDR2 is SMNVEV (reference sequence). V was trimmed by 3 bases and J by 5 bases, leaving 13 bases between them.

This chain links TRBV27 with TRBJ2-7; D call uncertain. CDR1 MNHEY and CDR2 SMNVEV come from the germline V gene (reference sequence). The germline V and J ends were trimmed by 2 bases and 5 bases, with 1 base remaining between them. CDR3 length equals 10 residues. In DNA form, the CDR3 reads TGTGCCAGCAGTTTAGACGAGCAGTACTTC. It is translated as CASSLDEQYF.